This T cell receptor beta chain was recovered during a study of CD8+CD57+ T cells in acquired aplastic anemia. The overall study: DNA per sorted CD4+ or CD8+ sample ranged about 0.17 to 30 ug, averaging about 3.4 ug.

The sequenced patients had an expansion of CD8+CD57+ cells seen by flow cytometry. Each patient carried a diagnosis of severe acquired aplastic anemia. When blood sampling took place, the patients had received no therapy. This clonotype has just a few counts. Its antigen is unknown. The CDR3 length is 13 residues. CDR1 and CDR2 from the germline V gene are MNHNS and SASEGT. V was clipped by 5 bases and J by 1 base, with 8 bases between them. Study outcomes and limitations: Over 25 shared CD8+ CDR3s appeared highly expressed within patients' immunodominant clones.

Genomic DNA templated the TCR beta VDJ and CDR3 profiling. TCRdb passed the reads through MiXCR, listing each CDR3 protein once. The table records 150,000 to 200,000 distinct CDR3 sequences, around half of them present only once. This chain connects TRBV6-1 to TRBJ2-5; D remains unclear. Sequencing was carried out using sorted CD4+, CD8+, or CD8+CD57+ T cells (not recorded which) from PBMCs. The receptor's source is a human donor with aplastic anemia. This CDR3 is CASSLSGQETQYF. The CDR3, as DNA: TGTGCCAGCAGTCTTAGTGGCCAAGAGACCCAGTACTTC.